These T cell receptor beta chains were read from a single sample in a study of blood T cells in healthy people across ages. A single record per CDR3 protein comes from TCRdb applying MiXCR to the 5' RACE reads. The sample has about 1 million distinct CDR3 sequences, 40% to 55% seen once. Sequences were obtained from blood. The receptors originated from a woman aged 60-75 years in good health. CDR3s include the opening cysteine and the closing phenylalanine or tryptophan. The D gene is left open where the match is weak. Clone size is shown for a subset of rows, as once, few, many or a class of expanded clone.

j_gene,v_gene,abundance,d_gene,CDR3nt,CDR3aa
TRBJ1-6,TRBV25-1,many,-,TGTGCCAGCAGTGTCAGGGCGGACTCACCCCTCCACTTT,CASSVRADSPLHF
TRBJ2-3,TRBV5-1,many,-,TGCGCCAGCTCAAGCGCGCTCGGGACCAAGGCGGATACGCAGTATTTT,CASSSALGTKADTQYF
TRBJ2-1,TRBV20-1,-,-,TGCAGTGCTACTGGTGCTTCGCGACCTAACAATGAGCAGTTCTTC,CSATGASRPNNEQFF
TRBJ2-1,TRBV5-1,-,TRBD2,TGCGCCAGCAGCTCCGGGACTAGCGGAGTGGCGACTATTAATGAGCAGTTCTTC,CASSSGTSGVATINEQFF
TRBJ2-7,TRBV29-1,many,-,TGCAGCGTTGAAACAGGATCCTACGAGCAGTACTTC,CSVETGSYEQYF
TRBJ2-7,TRBV11-2,many,TRBD2,TGTGCCAGCAGCTTAGCGGGGACTAGCAGCGAGCAGTACTTC,CASSLAGTSSEQYF
TRBJ2-7,TRBV2,few,-,TGTGCCAGCAGTAAGACTAGTGCCGAGCAGTACTTC,CASSKTSAEQYF
TRBJ2-7,TRBV29-1,-,TRBD2,TGCAGCGTTGAATTGGCTAGCGGGAGCTACGAGCAGTACTTC,CSVELASGSYEQYF
TRBJ2-1,TRBV6-2/TRBV6-3,few,TRBD1,TGTGCCAGCAGTTACAGGGGACAGCACCATGAGCAGTTCTTC,CASSYRGQHHEQFF
TRBJ1-2,TRBV6-1,-,TRBD1,TGTGCCAGCCTACTCGGGACAGGGGTTGGCTACACCTTC,CASLLGTGVGYTF
TRBJ1-5,TRBV12-3/TRBV12-4,-,TRBD1,TGTGCCAGCACGACAGGGGGCTCGGGTCAGCCCCAGCATTTT,CASTTGGSGQPQHF
TRBJ2-7,TRBV13,-,TRBD2,TGTGCCAGCAGCTTACTCTCCGGGACTACAACCTACGAGCAGTACTTC,CASSLLSGTTTYEQYF
TRBJ1-2,TRBV9,-,-,TGTGCCAGCAGCGTGGGAGGCGTTTCTAACTATGGCTACACCTTC,CASSVGGVSNYGYTF
TRBJ1-5,TRBV20-1,-,-,TGCAGTGCTAGGTTAACAGCATCGGGGCAGCCCCAGCATTTT,CSARLTASGQPQHF
TRBJ2-7,TRBV6-2/TRBV6-3,few,TRBD2,TGTGCCAGCAGTTCGATTGGGACTAGCGCCTCCTACGAGCAGTACTTC,CASSSIGTSASYEQYF
TRBJ1-5,TRBV27,-,-,TGTGCCAGCAGTTTCTCTTGGGCAGGGGTTGGCAATCAGCCCCAGCATTTT,CASSFSWAGVGNQPQHF
TRBJ2-1,TRBV12-3/TRBV12-4,-,-,TGTGCCAGCACCCGTGCGGGACCCTACGAGCAGTTCTTC,CASTRAGPYEQFF
TRBJ1-6,TRBV24-1,-,TRBD1,TGTGCCACCAGAGACAGGGGAAGGGGTTCACCCCTCCACTTT,CATRDRGRGSPLHF
TRBJ1-4,TRBV4-1,-,TRBD1,TGCGCCAGCAGCCGCCCACCTGGGACAGGGCTGAGGACGAGTGAAAAACTGTTTTTT,CASSRPPGTGLRTSEKLFF
TRBJ2-3,TRBV27,few,-,TGTGCCAGCAGTTTGAGGACACCGATCACAGATACGCAGTATTTT,CASSLRTPITDTQYF
TRBJ2-7,TRBV7-2,few,-,TGTGCCAGCAGCTTAGACGGGGGTTCCTCCTACAATGAGCAGTACTTC,CASSLDGGSSYNEQYF
TRBJ1-5,TRBV24-1,-,-,TGTGCCACCAGTGAGAACTCGAGCAATCAGCCCCAGCATTTT,CATSENSSNQPQHF
TRBJ2-7,TRBV29-1,few,-,TGCAGCGTTGTAGGGGCGACGGGCGAGCAGTACTTC,CSVVGATGEQYF
TRBJ1-1,TRBV27,many,-,TGTGCCAGCAGTCTATCTTTGGCAGGGCACGGGGCATACACTGAAGCTTTCTTT,CASSLSLAGHGAYTEAFF
TRBJ2-3,TRBV24-1,-,-,TGTGCCACCAGTGACCGGACGGCGACAGATACGCAGTATTTT,CATSDRTATDTQYF
TRBJ2-5,TRBV20-1,-,-,TGCAGTGTTCGGGACGCCAACCAAGAGACCCAGTACTTC,CSVRDANQETQYF
TRBJ2-5,TRBV11-2,-,TRBD1,TGTGCCAGCAGCGCCCGGGACAGGGAGACCCAGTACTTC,CASSARDRETQYF
TRBJ2-4,TRBV12-3/TRBV12-4,-,-,TGTGCCAGCCGGCCCGGCGGACACTTAGCCAAAAACAGTCAGTACTTC,CASRPGGHLAKNSQYF
TRBJ2-7,TRBV10-2,few,TRBD2,TGCGCCAGCCGACTAGCGGGGGGATACAATGAGCAGTACTTC,CASRLAGGYNEQYF
TRBJ2-4,TRBV18,-,-,TGTGCCAGCTCACCACCCCAGGTGTGGTCCAAAAACATTCAGTACTTC,CASSPPQVWSKNIQYF
TRBJ2-1,TRBV5-6,-,-,TGTGCCAGCAGCTTAGCGGAGGTCTGGTACAATGAGCAGTTCTTC,CASSLAEVWYNEQFF
TRBJ2-7,TRBV28,medium-sized,-,TGTGCCAGCAGTCCCCCCGGTTCTGCTGGAGAGCAGTACTTC,CASSPPGSAGEQYF
TRBJ2-1,TRBV6-2/TRBV6-3,-,-,TGTGCCAGCAGTTACTTAGCCCGCTCCAATGAGCAGTTCTTC,CASSYLARSNEQFF
TRBJ2-5,TRBV6-5,-,-,TGTGCCAGCAGTTACGGGGGCGGGAAGACCCAGTACTTC,CASSYGGGKTQYF
TRBJ1-2,TRBV5-1,-,-,TGCGCCAGCAGCGTGGCAGGGAAGATGGATGGCTACACCTTC,CASSVAGKMDGYTF
TRBJ1-2,TRBV3-1,-,-,TGTGCCAGCAGCCCTAGAACCAGGGTAAGGTATGGCTACACCTTC,CASSPRTRVRYGYTF
TRBJ2-2,TRBV6-5,-,-,TGTGCCAGCAGTTACGGGCCCAGCGGCCGGGAGCTGTTTTTT,CASSYGPSGRELFF